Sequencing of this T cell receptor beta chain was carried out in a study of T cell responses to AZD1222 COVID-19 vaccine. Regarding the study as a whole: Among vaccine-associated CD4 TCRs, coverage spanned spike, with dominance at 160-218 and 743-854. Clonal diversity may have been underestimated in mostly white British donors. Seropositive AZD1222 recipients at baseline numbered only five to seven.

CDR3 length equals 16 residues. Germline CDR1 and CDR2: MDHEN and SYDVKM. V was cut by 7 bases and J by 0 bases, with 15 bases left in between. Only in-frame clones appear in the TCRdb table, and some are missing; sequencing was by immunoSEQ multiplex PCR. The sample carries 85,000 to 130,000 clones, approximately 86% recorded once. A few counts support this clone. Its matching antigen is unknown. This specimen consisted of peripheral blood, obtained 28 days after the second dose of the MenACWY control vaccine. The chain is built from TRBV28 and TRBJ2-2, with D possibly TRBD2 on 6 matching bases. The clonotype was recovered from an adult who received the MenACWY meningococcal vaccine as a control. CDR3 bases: TGTGCCAGCAATCTAGGTTGGGGGGCGAACACCGGGGAGCTGTTTTTT. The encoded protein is CASNLGWGANTGELFF.